The next 20 T cell receptor beta chains were all read from a single sample in a study of patients and donors after allogeneic stem cell transplantation. TCRdb re-analysed the RT-PCR reads in MiXCR, keeping a single row per CDR3 protein. The sample lists about 10,000 distinct CDR3 sequences; around 5.9% were seen once. Sequenced material: blood, either unsorted or a sorted T cell fraction (not recorded which). The receptors were gathered from a human donor who was either an allogeneic HSCT recipient or a stem cell or donor lymphocyte infusion donor (not recorded which). It is not recorded whose cells these are; they may come from a transplant donor.

This clonotype appeared many times. The chain is built from TRBV18 and TRBJ1-1; 9 bases line up with TRBD1. Trimming at V came to 3 bases and at J to 5 bases, leaving 4 bases not matched to a gene. The CDR3 sequence is 14 residues long. Germline V gives CDR1 KGHSH, CDR2 LQKENI. In nucleotides, the CDR3 is TGTGCCAGCTCACCGGACAGGGGAATGACTGAAGCTTTCTTT. The encoded protein is CASSPDRGMTEAFF. Using reference TRBV18 and TRBJ1-1 for the parts outside the CDR3, the full variable domain is NAGVMQNPRHLVRRRGQEARLRCSPMKGHSHVYWYRQLPEEGLKFMVYLQKENIIDESGMPKERFSAEFPKEGPSILRIQQVVRGDSAAYFCASSPDRGMTEAFFGQGTRLTVV.

The V call is TRBV29-1, the J call TRBJ2-4, with no clear D. V was clipped by 3 bases and J by 0 bases, with 6 bases between them. Germline CDR1 and CDR2: SQVTM and ANQGSEA. The CDR3 extends over 13 amino acids. Here the CDR3 reads CSVETLAKNIQYF. The CDR3, as DNA: TGCAGCGTTGAGACCCTAGCCAAAAACATTCAGTACTTC.

This clonotype has at least ten counts. This sequence joins TRBV20-1 and TRBJ2-7; either TRBD1 or TRBD2 may fit D (5 bases each). CDR1 and CDR2 from the germline V gene are DFQATT and SNEGSKA (reference sequence). Trimming pared 2 bases from V and 2 bases from J, leaving 10 bases between. CDR3 length: 13 residues. CDR3 protein: CSARKGTPYEQYF. CDR3 sequence (DNA): TGCAGTGCTAGAAAAGGGACCCCCTACGAGCAGTACTTC.

Only a few counts were recorded for this clonotype. The genes are TRBV3-1 and TRBJ1-4, with a weak D call TRBD1 (5 bases). The germline CDR1 and CDR2 sequences are LGHDT and YNNKEL (reference sequence). Trimming cost V 0 bases and J 1 base, with 12 bases left between them. This CDR3 spans 17 amino acids. In DNA form, the CDR3 reads TGTGCCAGCAGCCAAGACGTCAGGGCAGTAACTAATGAAAAACTGTTTTTT. It codes for CASSQDVRAVTNEKLFF.

V and J are TRBV19 and TRBJ2-2; 8 nucleotides match TRBD2. Trimming took 5 bases from V and 0 from J; bases not matched to a gene: 5. The CDR3 spans 16 residues. CDR1 is LNHDA, CDR2 SQIVND, per germline (reference sequence). CDR3 DNA sequence: TGTGCCAGTAGTTTAGGAGCGGGAGCGAACACCGGGGAGCTGTTTTTT. Encoded protein: CASSLGAGANTGELFF. The variable domain in full, completed from reference TRBV19 and TRBJ2-2, reads DGGITQSPKYLFRKEGQNVTLSCEQNLNHDAMYWYRQDPGQGLRLIYYSQIVNDFQKGDIAEGYSVSREKKESFPLTVTSAQKNPTAFYLCASSLGAGANTGELFFGEGSRLTVL.

This clonotype occurred many times. The chain couples TRBV20-1 to TRBJ2-5, with D maybe TRBD2 (5 bases). This CDR3 is built from 16 residues. V was clipped by 1 base and J by 2 bases, with 17 bases between them. Germline values: CDR1 DFQATT, CDR2 SNEGSKA (reference sequence). The DNA of the CDR3 is TGCAGTGCTAGAGGGGTTAAAGGACTCAAGCAAGAGACCCAGTACTTC. It specifies CSARGVKGLKQETQYF.

There are many counts of this clonotype. The chain combines TRBV7-6 with TRBJ2-5; TRBD2 aligns across 8 bases. This CDR3 is 15 amino acids long. The germline CDR1 and CDR2 sequences are SGHVS and FNYEAQ. The V segment lost 4 bases and the J segment 5 bases; nucleotides outside the gene matches: 9. CDR3 DNA: TGTGCCAGCAGCTGGGGAACCGGGAGGGCCGAGACCCAGTACTTC. Residues: CASSWGTGRAETQYF.

This chain uses TRBV28 with TRBJ2-2, with TRBD1 matching over 7 bases. Germline V gene sequence: CDR1 MDHEN, CDR2 SYDVKM. This CDR3 spans 14 amino acids. The trim removed 6 bases at V and 4 bases at J, leaving 5 bases unmatched. CDR3 sequence (DNA): TGTGCCAGCAGCCCGACAGGGCCCACCGGGGAGCTGTTTTTT. Protein: CASSPTGPTGELFF.

This clonotype occurred many times. This chain links TRBV7-8 with TRBJ1-1; no firm D call. The CDR3 sequence is 14 residues long. Trimming took off 6 bases at V and 1 base at J, with 12 bases between the two ends. Germline-derived CDR1 and CDR2 are SGHVS and FQNEAQ. CDR3 sequence reads: CASSRGPTNTEAFF. The CDR3 DNA follows: TGTGCCAGCAGTCGCGGGCCTACGAACACTGAAGCTTTCTTT.

The chain links TRBV24-1 to TRBJ2-5, with D possibly TRBD2 on 6 matching bases. The CDR3 is made up of 15 amino acids. V was cut by 3 bases and J by 7 bases, with 17 bases left in between. Per germline, CDR1 KGHDR and CDR2 SFDVKD. CDR3 residues: CATSDPLSVGGTQYF. CDR3 nucleotide sequence: TGTGCCACCAGTGATCCCCTTTCCGTGGGGGGGACCCAGTACTTC.

This clonotype has a count of ten or more. The rearrangement links TRBV4-3 to TRBJ2-7, with 8 bases matching TRBD2. The CDR3 is made up of 17 amino acids. V shed 1 base, J shed 7 bases, and the junction held 15 bases outside the gene matches. Per the germline V gene, CDR1 is LGHNA and CDR2 is YSLEER. Here the CDR3 DNA reads TGCGCCAGCAGCCAAGGACGAGGGGTTGCGGGAGGAGAAGAGCAGTACTTC. Translated: CASSQGRGVAGGEEQYF.

This clonotype came up many times. The chain links TRBV9 to TRBJ2-5, with 14 bases aligning to TRBD2. The CDR3 spans 16 residues. The germline V gene encodes CDR1 SGDLS and CDR2 YYNGEE. V dropped 0 bases and J dropped 4; count of bases not matched to a gene: 2. The CDR3 is CASSVAGLAGGETQYF. The DNA of the CDR3 is TGTGCCAGCAGCGTAGCCGGACTAGCGGGAGGAGAGACCCAGTACTTC.

The chain employs TRBV7-2 and TRBJ1-5, with 7 nucleotides matching TRBD1. Germline CDR1 reads SGHTA; CDR2 reads FQGNSA. The CDR3 runs to 14 residues. The ends lost 5 bases at V and 4 bases at J; junction bases unmatched: 5. CDR3 residues: CASSTGQPNQPQHF. CDR3 DNA sequence: TGTGCCAGCAGCACGGGACAGCCGAATCAGCCCCAGCATTTT.

This clonotype was seen ten or more times. The J gene is TRBJ1-3, the V gene TRBV20-1; D possibly corresponds to TRBD1 (5 bases). CDR3 size: 14 residues. Looked up from germline, CDR1 is DFQATT and CDR2 is SNEGSKA (reference sequence). Trimming shortened V by 3 bases and J by 0 bases, and 9 bases separated the two germline ends. The CDR3: CSARTASSGNTIYF. The CDR3 coding sequence is TGCAGTGCTAGGACAGCGAGCTCTGGAAACACCATATATTTT.

This clonotype occurred many times. This sequence joins TRBV6-6 and TRBJ1-5; perhaps TRBD1 as D (5 bases). Germline CDR1 and CDR2: MNHNY and SVGAGI (reference sequence). CDR3 length equals 12 residues. Trimming cost V 7 bases and J 1 base, with 5 bases left between them. In nucleotides, the CDR3 is TGTGCCAGCAAGGGGAGCAATCAGCCCCAGCATTTT. Residues: CASKGSNQPQHF.

Judged by abundance, this clonotype is medium-sized. This chain links TRBV29-1 with TRBJ2-3, with D possibly matching TRBD2 (6 bases). There are 14 residues in the CDR3. Germline assignment: CDR1 SQVTM and CDR2 ANQGSEA. Trimming cost V 7 bases and J 5 bases, with 19 bases left between them. The CDR3 DNA follows: TGCAGCGCCGATGGCGGGATCATCGGAGATACGCAGTATTTT. As protein: CSADGGIIGDTQYF.

This clonotype is judged medium-sized. This chain uses TRBV20-1 with TRBJ2-1; 10 bases map to TRBD2. Germline loops: CDR1 DFQATT, CDR2 SNEGSKA (reference sequence). Losses at the gene ends were 7 bases for V and 7 bases for J; bases not matched to a gene: 13. This CDR3 has 15 amino acids. CDR3 residues: CSGTSGPGGWNEQFF. DNA of the CDR3: TGCAGTGGGACTAGCGGCCCTGGGGGGTGGAATGAGCAGTTCTTC.

This clonotype was recorded at least ten times. V gene TRBV5-1 combines with J gene TRBJ1-1; D gene ambiguous. Trimming stripped 0 bases from V and 8 bases from J, with 8 bases between. This CDR3 has 12 amino acids. Germline-derived CDR1 and CDR2 are SGHRS and YFSETQ. The CDR3 spells CASSLGGREAFF. The CDR3 DNA reads as TGCGCCAGCAGCTTGGGAGGACGCGAAGCTTTCTTT.

This clonotype occurred a few times. The chain couples TRBV6-5 to TRBJ2-2, with 11 bases identical to TRBD1. The CDR3 is 14 amino acids. Germline assignment: CDR1 MNHEY and CDR2 SVGAGI. J gave up 6 bases and V 5 bases, and 2 bases lay outside the gene matches. The CDR3 DNA reads as TGTGCCAGCAGTGTGGACAGGGGGCCCGGGGAGCTGTTTTTT. This gives the protein CASSVDRGPGELFF.

This clonotype was seen many times. The V gene is TRBV2, the J gene TRBJ1-2, with D possibly being TRBD1 (5 bases). CDR3 length: 13 residues. Germline V gene sequence: CDR1 SNHLY, CDR2 FYNNEI. Deletions cut 9 bases from V and 4 bases from J, with 15 bases between. The CDR3 spells CASGQQSSYGYTF. DNA for the CDR3: TGTGCCAGTGGACAACAGTCAAGCTATGGCTACACCTTC.